The 2 T cell receptor beta chains in this list originate from one sample, sequenced in a study of blood T cell repertoires in COVID-19. Here immunoSEQ multiplex PCR was the method, and the copy in TCRdb shows in-frame clones only, minus some. In the table there are 50,000 to 70,000 clones, around 89% of which are singletons. The sequenced sample was peripheral blood. The receptors here all came from a human donor with active COVID-19. The donor label of this sample is uncertain.

The chain combines TRBV4-3 with TRBJ2-3; D is perhaps TRBD1 (6 bases). V lost 1 base to trimming and J lost 5 bases, with 13 bases between them. Germline lookup yields CDR1 LGHNA and CDR2 YSLEER. The CDR3 covers 15 residues. The CDR3 here is CASSQVAGVKDTQYF. The CDR3 nucleotides are TGCGCCAGCAGCCAAGTGGCAGGGGTCAAAGATACGCAGTATTTT.

The V and J genes are TRBV9 and TRBJ2-3; D possibly corresponds to TRBD2 (6 bases). Germline V CDR1 and CDR2: SGDLS, YYNGEE. CDR3 length: 16 residues. V lost 3 bases, J lost 0 bases, and 14 bases lay in between. The CDR3 nucleotides are TGTGCCAGCAGCGGCTGGGAGGACGATAGCACAGATACGCAGTATTTT. Translated, it gives CASSGWEDDSTDTQYF. Full variable domain (outside the CDR3, taken from reference TRBV9 and TRBJ2-3): DSGVTQTPKHLITATGQRVTLRCSPRSGDLSVYWYQQSLDQGLQFLIQYYNGEERAKGNILERFSAQQFPDLHSELNLSSLELGDSALYFCASSGWEDDSTDTQYFGPGTRLTVL.